This TCR beta chain was identified during a study of regulatory T cells. Primers: 52 TRBV forward and 13 TRBJ reverse. Some clones are missing from TCRdb's copy, which holds only in-frame ones; the method was immunoSEQ multiplex PCR. The sample has around 6,300 clones; approximately 84% are singletons. This CDR3 has 13 residues. Germline V lookup: CDR1 LNHDA, CDR2 SQIVND (reference sequence). J gave up 5 bases and V 3 bases, and 3 bases lay outside the gene matches. The genes are TRBV19 and TRBJ1-1; TRBD1 matches at 7 bases. The TCR comes from a child between 5 and 17 years old with CD3G deficiency. The specimen was CD8+ T cells sorted from blood. DNA of the CDR3: TGTGCCAGTAGTATGAACAGGGGTACTGAAGCTTTCTTT. It is translated as CASSMNRGTEAFF. Complete variable domain (other parts from reference TRBV19 and TRBJ1-1): DGGITQSPKYLFRKEGQNVTLSCEQNLNHDAMYWYRQDPGQGLRLIYYSQIVNDFQKGDIAEGYSVSREKKESFPLTVTSAQKNPTAFYLCASSMNRGTEAFFGQGTRLTVV.